This TCR beta chain comes out of a study of shared clonotypes between healthy human individuals. Findings and caveats of the study: Tissues were not sampled, only blood, and their repertoires likely differ.

The CDR3 runs 15 residues. Germline V gene lookup returns CDR1 ENHRY and CDR2 SYGVKD. After removal of 8 bases from V and 7 bases from J, the junction contained 13 bases not matched to a gene. With respect to this clone: Its specificity is unknown.

Naive CD8 isolation took CD45RO-negative cells positively selected for CCR7 and excluded terminally differentiated effector memory CD45RA+ cells. TCRdb's copy holds only in-frame clones and misses some; the assay was immunoSEQ multiplex PCR. The sample holds just over 2,000,000 clones, over 85% seen once. Source material: naive CD8+ T cells sorted from blood. The chain is built from TRBV10-3 and TRBJ2-1, with 8 bases fitting TRBD1. The origin of this receptor is a man aged 18 to 30 in good health. CDR3: CAIGDAGGAGNEQFF. For the CDR3, the DNA is TGTGCCATCGGGGACGCAGGGGGCGCTGGGAATGAGCAGTTCTTC.